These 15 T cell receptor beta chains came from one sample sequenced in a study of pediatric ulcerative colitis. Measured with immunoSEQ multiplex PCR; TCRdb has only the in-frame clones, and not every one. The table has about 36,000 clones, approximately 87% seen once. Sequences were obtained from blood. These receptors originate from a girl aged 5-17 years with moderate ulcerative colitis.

The CDR3 DNA reads as TGTGCCAGCAGCTTGGCCCCTGCGGGCGGGAGGGGGGAGACCCAGTACTTC. Translating it yields CASSLAPAGGRGETQYF. The chain has TRBV5-4 and TRBJ2-5, with 9 nucleotides matching TRBD2. The ends lost 0 bases at V and 5 bases at J; junction bases unmatched: 11. The CDR3 is 17 residues long. Germline V gene lookup returns CDR1 SGHNT and CDR2 YYREEE (reference sequence).

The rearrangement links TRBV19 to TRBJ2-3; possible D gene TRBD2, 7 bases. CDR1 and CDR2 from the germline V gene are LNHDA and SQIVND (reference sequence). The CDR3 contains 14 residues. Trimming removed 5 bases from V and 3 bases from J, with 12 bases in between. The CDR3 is CASSRGAGTDTQYF. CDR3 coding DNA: TGTGCCAGTAGTCGGGGGGCGGGGACAGATACGCAGTATTTT.

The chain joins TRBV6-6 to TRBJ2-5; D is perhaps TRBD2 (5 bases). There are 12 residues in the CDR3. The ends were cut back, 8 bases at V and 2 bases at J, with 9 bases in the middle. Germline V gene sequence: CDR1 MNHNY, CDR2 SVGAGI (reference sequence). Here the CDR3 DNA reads TGTGCCAGCCGGGGTTATCAAGAGACCCAGTACTTC. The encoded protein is CASRGYQETQYF.

The CDR3 spells CASSPLQANEQYF. The CDR3 coding sequence is TGTGCCAGCAGTCCACTACAGGCTAACGAGCAGTACTTC. The gene calls are TRBV27 and TRBJ2-7; D is possibly TRBD1 (5 bases). CDR1 and CDR2 (germline): MNHEY, SMNVEV (reference sequence). This CDR3 spans 13 amino acids. Trimming shortened V by 5 bases and J by 5 bases, and 13 bases separated the two germline ends.

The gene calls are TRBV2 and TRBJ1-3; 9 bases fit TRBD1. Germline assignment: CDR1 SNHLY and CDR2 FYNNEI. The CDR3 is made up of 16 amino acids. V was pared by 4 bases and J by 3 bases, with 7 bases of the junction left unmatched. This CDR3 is CASSGPGQGFGNTIYF. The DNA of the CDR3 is TGTGCCAGCAGTGGCCCGGGACAGGGATTTGGAAACACCATATATTTT.

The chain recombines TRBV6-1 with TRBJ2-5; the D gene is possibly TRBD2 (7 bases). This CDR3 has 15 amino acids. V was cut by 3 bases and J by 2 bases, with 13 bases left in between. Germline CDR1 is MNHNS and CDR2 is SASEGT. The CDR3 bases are TGTGCCAGCAGTGACCCCAGGGGAGGGCAAGAGACCCAGTACTTC. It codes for CASSDPRGGQETQYF.

CDR3 in DNA: TGTGCCATCAGTGTGGGACAGGGGGCAGTCGATGAGCAGTTCTTC. Amino acids: CAISVGQGAVDEQFF. V usage is TRBV10-3 and J usage is TRBJ2-1, with 12 nucleotides matching TRBD1. With V trimmed by 4 bases and J by 8 bases, 6 bases remained unmatched. The CDR3 spans 15 residues. CDR1 is ENHRY, CDR2 SYGVKD, per germline.

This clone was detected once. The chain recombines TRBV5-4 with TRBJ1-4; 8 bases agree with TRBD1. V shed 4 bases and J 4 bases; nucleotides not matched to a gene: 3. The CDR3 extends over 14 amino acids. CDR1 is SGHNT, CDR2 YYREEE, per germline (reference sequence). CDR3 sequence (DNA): TGTGCCAGCAGCCGGGACAGGCTTAATGAAAAACTGTTTTTT. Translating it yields CASSRDRLNEKLFF.

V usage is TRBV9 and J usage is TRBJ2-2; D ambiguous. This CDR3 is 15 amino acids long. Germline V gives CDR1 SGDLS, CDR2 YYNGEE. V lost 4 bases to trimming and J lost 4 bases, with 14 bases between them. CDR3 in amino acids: CASSPSPTVTGELFF. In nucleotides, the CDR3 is TGTGCCAGCAGCCCCAGCCCGACGGTCACCGGGGAGCTGTTTTTT.

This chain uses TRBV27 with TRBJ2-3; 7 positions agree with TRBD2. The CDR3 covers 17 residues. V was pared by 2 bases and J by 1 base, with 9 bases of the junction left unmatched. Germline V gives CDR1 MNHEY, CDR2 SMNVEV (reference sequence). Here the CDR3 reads CASSLIGGRFGTDTQYF. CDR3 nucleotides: TGTGCCAGCAGTTTAATAGGCGGGAGATTCGGCACAGATACGCAGTATTTT.

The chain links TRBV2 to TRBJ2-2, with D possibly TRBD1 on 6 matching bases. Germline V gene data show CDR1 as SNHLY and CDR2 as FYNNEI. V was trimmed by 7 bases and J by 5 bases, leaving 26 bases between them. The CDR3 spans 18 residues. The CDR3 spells CASIVTHRTAEATGELFF. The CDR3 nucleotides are TGTGCCAGCATTGTAACACACCGGACAGCCGAAGCGACCGGGGAGCTGTTTTTT.

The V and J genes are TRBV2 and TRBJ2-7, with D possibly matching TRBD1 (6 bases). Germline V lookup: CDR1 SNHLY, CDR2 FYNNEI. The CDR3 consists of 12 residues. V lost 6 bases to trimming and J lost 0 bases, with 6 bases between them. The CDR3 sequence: CASRDSSYEQYF. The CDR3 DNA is TGTGCCAGCAGGGACAGCTCCTACGAGCAGTACTTC. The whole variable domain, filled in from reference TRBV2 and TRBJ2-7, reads EPEVTQTPSHQVTQMGQEVILRCVPISNHLYFYWYRQILGQKVEFLVSFYNNEISEKSEIFDDQFSVERPDGSNFTLKIRSTKLEDSAMYFCASRDSSYEQYFGPGTRLTVT.

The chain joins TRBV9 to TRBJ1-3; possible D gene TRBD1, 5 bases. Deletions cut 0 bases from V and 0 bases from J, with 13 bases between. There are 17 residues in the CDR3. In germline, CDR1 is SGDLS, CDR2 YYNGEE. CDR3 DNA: TGTGCCAGCAGCGTAGCTGGGGGAGTGAGCTCTGGAAACACCATATATTTT. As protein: CASSVAGGVSSGNTIYF.

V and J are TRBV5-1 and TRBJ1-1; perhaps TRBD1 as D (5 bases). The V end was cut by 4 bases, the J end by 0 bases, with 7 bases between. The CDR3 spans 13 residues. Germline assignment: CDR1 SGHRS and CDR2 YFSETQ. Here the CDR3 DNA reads TGCGCCAGCAGCGCGGACATGAACACTGAAGCTTTCTTT. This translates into CASSADMNTEAFF.

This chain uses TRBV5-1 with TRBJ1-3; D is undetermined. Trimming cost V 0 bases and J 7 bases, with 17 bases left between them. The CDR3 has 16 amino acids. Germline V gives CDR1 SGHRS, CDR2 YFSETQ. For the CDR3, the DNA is TGCGCCAGCAGCTTGGCCAATGGGAATTCACGGAACACCATATATTTT. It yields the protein CASSLANGNSRNTIYF.